This TCR beta chain was retrieved from a study of technical replicates of blood from several donors. With 6 bases removed from V and 6 bases from J, the gap between germline ends came to 12 bases. The length of the CDR3 is 12 residues. Germline values: CDR1 MNHNY, CDR2 SVGAGI (reference sequence). The assay was immunoSEQ multiplex PCR, and TCRdb's table has in-frame clones only and misses some. The sample comprises tens of thousands of clones, just over 85% of which are singletons, and over 5.5% rests with the top ten. The receptor was derived from a human donor in good health. Some clones in this sample may be carry-over from other donors' samples. The specimen was PBMCs. This sequence joins TRBV6-6 and TRBJ2-7; unclear D gene. The CDR3 nucleotides read TGTGCCAGCAGCCTGCCCCAACTCGAGCAGTACTTC. Residues: CASSLPQLEQYF.